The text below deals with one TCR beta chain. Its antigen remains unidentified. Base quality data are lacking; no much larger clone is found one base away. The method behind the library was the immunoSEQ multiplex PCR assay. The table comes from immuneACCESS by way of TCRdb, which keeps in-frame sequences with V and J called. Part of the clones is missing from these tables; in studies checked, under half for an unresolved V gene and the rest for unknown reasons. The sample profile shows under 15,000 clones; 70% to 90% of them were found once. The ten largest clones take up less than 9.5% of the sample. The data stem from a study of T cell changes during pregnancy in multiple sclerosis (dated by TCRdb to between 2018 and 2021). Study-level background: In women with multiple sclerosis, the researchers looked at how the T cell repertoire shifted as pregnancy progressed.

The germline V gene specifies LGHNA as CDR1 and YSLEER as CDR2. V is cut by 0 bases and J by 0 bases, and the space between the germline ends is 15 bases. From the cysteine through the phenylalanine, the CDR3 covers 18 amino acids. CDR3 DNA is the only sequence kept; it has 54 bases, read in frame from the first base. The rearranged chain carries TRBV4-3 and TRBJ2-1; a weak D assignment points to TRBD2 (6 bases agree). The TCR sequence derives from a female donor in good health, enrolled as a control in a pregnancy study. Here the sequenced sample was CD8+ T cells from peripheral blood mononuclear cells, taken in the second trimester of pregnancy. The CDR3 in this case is CASSQEGGEVTSYNEQFF. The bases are TGCGCCAGCAGCCAAGAGGGAGGTGAGGTAACCTCCTACAATGAGCAGTTCTTC.